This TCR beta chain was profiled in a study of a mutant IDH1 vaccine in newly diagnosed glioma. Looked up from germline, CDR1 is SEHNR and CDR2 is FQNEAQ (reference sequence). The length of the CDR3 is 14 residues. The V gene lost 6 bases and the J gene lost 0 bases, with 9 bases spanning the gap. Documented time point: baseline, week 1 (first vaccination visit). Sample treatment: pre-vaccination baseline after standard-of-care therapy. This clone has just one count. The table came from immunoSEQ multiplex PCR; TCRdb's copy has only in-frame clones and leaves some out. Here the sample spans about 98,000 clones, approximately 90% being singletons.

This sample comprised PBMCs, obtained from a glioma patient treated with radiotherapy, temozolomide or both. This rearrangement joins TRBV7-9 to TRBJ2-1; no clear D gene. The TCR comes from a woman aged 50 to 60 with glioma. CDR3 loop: CASSGISSYNEQFF. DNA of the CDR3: TGTGCCAGCAGTGGAATAAGCTCCTACAATGAGCAGTTCTTC.